This paragraph reports one TCR beta chain. Its target is not known. Some clones are missing from TCRdb's copy, which holds only in-frame ones; the method was immunoSEQ multiplex PCR. This table has just under 45,000 clones, about 67% appearing once. After removal of 4 bases from V and 4 bases from J, the junction contained 7 bases not matched to a gene. The CDR3 is 14 amino acids. The germline V gene has CDR1 SQVTM and CDR2 ANQGSEA. This entry belongs to a study of radiotherapy plus CTLA-4 blockade in lung cancer. Alongside CTLA-4 blockade with ipilimumab, patients with chemo-refractory metastatic non-small-cell lung cancer received focal radiation. Study-wide results and caveats: Tumor-derived TCR clones expanded in blood after radiotherapy plus ipilimumab. Among reported predictors of response, early blood T cell clone dynamics with interferon-beta performed best.

The specimen comprised peripheral blood, sampled from a patient treated with radiotherapy plus ipilimumab. This receptor was obtained from a human donor with non-small cell lung cancer who had a partial response to radiotherapy plus ipilimumab. The gene calls are TRBV29-1 and TRBJ2-1; 7 nucleotides align to TRBD2. The CDR3 spells CSVVGLGIYNEQFF. CDR3 sequence (DNA): TGCAGCGTTGTCGGACTAGGGATTTACAATGAGCAGTTCTTC.